These 28 T cell receptor beta chains came from one sample sequenced in a study of shared clonotypes between healthy human individuals. Here immunoSEQ multiplex PCR was the method, and the copy in TCRdb shows in-frame clones only, minus some. In the table there are some 2,100,000 clones, roughly 91% of which are singletons. CD45RO-negative CD8 cells positively selected for CCR7 made up the naive population, which excluded terminally differentiated effector memory CD45RA+ cells. Sequencing used naive CD8+ T cells from PBMCs. These receptors were obtained from a man in his late teens or twenties in good health. Some clones in this sample may be carry-over from other donors' samples.

The V gene is TRBV5-4, the J gene TRBJ2-7; 8 nucleotides line up with TRBD1. This CDR3 comprises 15 residues. Trimming removed 4 bases from V and 3 bases from J; junction bases left unmatched: 9. Germline CDR1 SGHNT, CDR2 YYREEE (reference sequence). The DNA of the CDR3 is TGTGCCAGCAGCGGCTGGACAGGGATCAACTACGAGCAGTACTTC. This sequence encodes CASSGWTGINYEQYF.

This chain connects TRBV4-3 to TRBJ2-2; 13 nucleotides agree with TRBD2. J was trimmed by 8 bases and V by 2 bases; bases with no gene match: 8. Germline V gene sequence: CDR1 LGHNA, CDR2 YSLEER. The CDR3 is 17 amino acids. The CDR3, as DNA: TGCGCCAGCAGCCAAACTAGCGGGAGGGCCATTAAGGGGGAGCTGTTTTTT. Protein: CASSQTSGRAIKGELFF.

Details on this clone: This CDR3 is also generated by other DNA sequences in the sample. The chain combines TRBV7-9 with TRBJ2-7, with a weak D call TRBD1 (6 bases). Germline values: CDR1 SEHNR, CDR2 FQNEAQ (reference sequence). The CDR3 is 14 amino acids. V was clipped by 4 bases and J by 3 bases, with 13 bases between them. In DNA form, the CDR3 reads TGTGCCAGCAGCTCACCCGGGACAAGCTACGAGCAGTACTTC. Translated, it gives CASSSPGTSYEQYF.

Comment on this clone: Other DNA sequences of this sample code for an identical CDR3. The chain links TRBV27 to TRBJ2-5; D gene ambiguous. Trimming took 1 base from V and 1 from J, leaving 7 bases between them. CDR3 length: 14 amino acids. Germline CDR1 reads MNHEY; CDR2 reads SMNVEV (reference sequence). This CDR3 reads CASSLLASQETQYF. The CDR3 DNA reads TGTGCCAGCAGTTTATTGGCTAGCCAAGAGACCCAGTACTTC.

V usage is TRBV6-1 and J usage is TRBJ1-5; D perhaps matches TRBD1 (5 bases). Trimming cost V 0 bases and J 7 bases, with 13 bases left between them. The CDR3 has 15 amino acids. CDR1 and CDR2 (germline): MNHNS, SASEGT. CDR3 bases: TGTGCCAGCAGTGAAGCGGGTCCGGGGCAGCAGCCCCAGCATTTT. As protein: CASSEAGPGQQPQHF.

This chain joins TRBV6-5 and TRBJ1-1; no clear D. Germline V gives CDR1 MNHEY, CDR2 SVGAGI. Deletions cut 0 bases from V and 4 bases from J, with 6 bases between. The CDR3 totals 13 residues. CDR3 protein: CASSYSPSTEAFF. The CDR3 nucleotides read TGTGCCAGCAGTTACTCCCCGAGCACTGAAGCTTTCTTT.

V is TRBV7-2 and J is TRBJ2-1; D gene uncertain. Trimming took 8 bases from V and 0 from J, leaving 11 bases between them. Germline V gene lookup returns CDR1 SGHTA and CDR2 FQGNSA. The CDR3 length is 14 residues. In DNA form, the CDR3 reads TGTGCCAGCCACCGCCTCAGCTCCTACAATGAGCAGTTCTTC. It encodes CASHRLSSYNEQFF.

The genes are TRBV5-1 and TRBJ1-3; weak D call: TRBD1 (5 bases). Looked up from germline, CDR1 is SGHRS and CDR2 is YFSETQ. V was shortened by 5 bases and J by 0 bases, with 12 bases between the two germline ends. CDR3 length: 15 residues. The CDR3 sequence is CASRQGLRSGNTIYF. CDR3 sequence (DNA): TGCGCCAGCAGGCAGGGATTGCGCTCTGGAAACACCATATATTTT.

The V gene is TRBV28, the J gene TRBJ1-5; perhaps TRBD1 as D (5 bases). The CDR3 extends over 16 amino acids. The germline V gene encodes CDR1 MDHEN and CDR2 SYDVKM. V was clipped by 3 bases and J by 6 bases, with 18 bases between them. CDR3 amino acids: CASSFPGPPLAQPQHF. In nucleotides, the CDR3 is TGTGCCAGCAGTTTCCCGGGACCTCCGTTGGCTCAGCCCCAGCATTTT. The full variable domain, completed using reference TRBV28 and TRBJ1-5, is DVKVTQSSRYLVKRTGEKVFLECVQDMDHENMFWYRQDPGLGLRLIYFSYDVKMKEKGDIPEGYSVSREKKERFSLILESASTNQTSMYLCASSFPGPPLAQPQHFGDGTRLSIL.

The gene calls are TRBV7-6 and TRBJ2-7; D might be TRBD2 (7 bases). Trimming left V 0 bases short and J 4 bases short, with 16 bases between. The CDR3 is 16 amino acids. CDR1 is SGHVS and CDR2 is FNYEAQ in the germline V gene. The CDR3 coding sequence is TGTGCCAGCAGCTTAGCGGGGGGCGGACTAGGGTACGAGCAGTACTTC. This translates into CASSLAGGGLGYEQYF.

As for this clone: The same CDR3 arises from other DNA sequences in this sample as well. V and J are TRBV19 and TRBJ2-3, with 7 bases fitting TRBD1. The CDR3 covers 14 residues. With V trimmed by 9 bases and J by 1 base, 7 bases remained unmatched. Germline V gene sequence: CDR1 LNHDA, CDR2 SQIVND (reference sequence). CDR3 nucleotide sequence: TGTGCCAGCAGACAGGGAGAAGGCACAGATACGCAGTATTTT. This gives the protein CASRQGEGTDTQYF.

CDR3 residues: CASSFRLAGASNEQFF. The CDR3 DNA reads as TGTGCCAGCAGCTTCCGACTAGCGGGAGCCAGCAATGAGCAGTTCTTC. V is TRBV9 and J is TRBJ2-1; 12 bases align to TRBD2. Germline CDR1 and CDR2: SGDLS and YYNGEE. V dropped 4 bases and J dropped 6; count of bases not matched to a gene: 8. This CDR3 has 16 residues. The entire variable domain, with the rest obtained from reference TRBV9 and TRBJ2-1, is as follows: DSGVTQTPKHLITATGQRVTLRCSPRSGDLSVYWYQQSLDQGLQFLIQYYNGEERAKGNILERFSAQQFPDLHSELNLSSLELGDSALYFCASSFRLAGASNEQFFGPGTRLTVL.

The chain is built from TRBV6-5 and TRBJ2-5; no firm D call. The CDR3 loop spans 16 amino acids. The V gene lost 1 base and the J gene lost 5 bases, with 17 bases spanning the gap. CDR1 is MNHEY, CDR2 SVGAGI, per germline. Here the CDR3 DNA reads TGTGCCAGCAGTTACTGGCCCCACGACATCGCTGAGACCCAGTACTTC. Translated, it gives CASSYWPHDIAETQYF.

As to this clone: Other DNA sequences of this sample code for an identical CDR3. The chain employs TRBV5-6 and TRBJ1-1; 9 bases line up with TRBD1. After removal of 4 bases from V and 6 bases from J, the junction contained 4 bases not matched to a gene. Germline-derived CDR1 and CDR2 are SGHDT and YYEEEE. The length of the CDR3 is 13 residues. DNA of the CDR3: TGTGCCAGCAGCCCGGACAGGGGACCTGAAGCTTTCTTT. Its translation is CASSPDRGPEAFF.

This clone was found once. The rearrangement joins TRBV27 to TRBJ2-7; D may be TRBD2 (7 bases). V shed 5 bases and J shed 2 bases, with 19 bases lying between them. Germline CDR1 MNHEY, CDR2 SMNVEV (reference sequence). CDR3 size: 16 residues. DNA of the CDR3: TGTGCCAGCAGTACGATGGGGGGCGGGAGAGCCTACGAGCAGTACTTC. Encoded protein: CASSTMGGGRAYEQYF.

This sequence joins TRBV30 and TRBJ2-7, with D possibly being TRBD1 (6 bases). The ends were cut back, 5 bases at V and 6 bases at J, with 17 bases in the middle. Germline assignment: CDR1 GTSNPN and CDR2 SVGIG (reference sequence). The CDR3 runs 13 residues. The CDR3 bases are TGTGCCTGGGGTACAGGGCTAAGCGGCGAGCAGTACTTC. Its protein is CAWGTGLSGEQYF.

This chain connects TRBV2 to TRBJ2-4, with 9 bases identical to TRBD1. V shed 8 bases and J 5 bases; nucleotides not matched to a gene: 13. The CDR3 is 16 amino acids. Germline CDR1 SNHLY, CDR2 FYNNEI. The DNA of the CDR3 is TGTGCCAGCCGCTATACAGGGGGCGATGGGGAAAACATTCAGTACTTC. This codes for CASRYTGGDGENIQYF.

The chain joins TRBV7-9 to TRBJ2-1; 8 bases map to TRBD2. The CDR3 sequence is 15 residues long. Germline trimming cut 1 base from V and 8 bases from J; bases unmatched to any gene: 7. From germline, CDR1 is SEHNR and CDR2 FQNEAQ (reference sequence). DNA of the CDR3: TGTGCCAGCAGCTTAGGCGGGAGGTTACGGGATGAGCAGTTCTTC. The encoded protein is CASSLGGRLRDEQFF.

The chain joins TRBV27 to TRBJ2-1; no firm D call. V lost 4 bases and J 0 bases, leaving 13 bases between the germline ends. The CDR3 totals 16 residues. The germline V gene has CDR1 MNHEY and CDR2 SMNVEV (reference sequence). Written as DNA, the CDR3 is TGTGCCAGCAGTTCGTCGCTAGGCGACTCCTACAATGAGCAGTTCTTC. This codes for CASSSSLGDSYNEQFF.

As regards this clone: Additional DNA sequences in this sample encode the identical CDR3. This chain joins TRBV9 and TRBJ2-1; D is unclear. Trimming left V 4 bases short and J 5 bases short, with 7 bases between. The germline gives CDR1 SGDLS, CDR2 YYNGEE. The CDR3 is 12 residues long. The CDR3 sequence is CASSPPNNEQFF. The DNA for the CDR3 is TGTGCCAGCAGCCCCCCAAACAATGAGCAGTTCTTC.

The chain combines TRBV7-6 with TRBJ1-4; no clear D. This CDR3 spans 15 amino acids. Germline V gene lookup returns CDR1 SGHVS and CDR2 FNYEAQ. With 1 base removed from V and 4 bases from J, the gap between germline ends came to 10 bases. As DNA, the CDR3 is TGTGCCAGCAGCTTAGGGTCAGCAAATAATGAAAAACTGTTTTTT. Amino acid sequence: CASSLGSANNEKLFF. Full variable domain (missing parts from reference TRBV7-6 and TRBJ1-4): GAGVSQSPRYKVTKRGQDVALRCDPISGHVSLYWYRQALGQGPEFLTYFNYEAQQDKSGLPNDRFSAERPEGSISTLTIQRTEQRDSAMYRCASSLGSANNEKLFFGSGTQLSVL.

The chain uses TRBV29-1 and TRBJ2-1; 9 nucleotides agree with TRBD2. The CDR3 spans 13 residues. Trimming removed 5 bases from V and 9 bases from J; junction bases left unmatched: 8. In germline, CDR1 is SQVTM, CDR2 ANQGSEA. The CDR3 sequence is CSVSSGKVSEQFF. The CDR3 nucleotides read TGCAGCGTTTCTAGCGGGAAGGTGTCTGAGCAGTTCTTC.

The chain combines TRBV4-1 with TRBJ1-5; 8 positions match TRBD1. Looked up from germline, CDR1 is MGHRA and CDR2 is YSYEKL. The CDR3 loop spans 18 amino acids. The ends lost 1 base at V and 3 bases at J; junction bases unmatched: 11. The CDR3: CASSQGRGTGGDNQPQHF. In DNA form, the CDR3 reads TGCGCCAGCAGCCAAGGGAGGGGCACAGGGGGGGACAATCAGCCCCAGCATTTT.

This chain uses TRBV15 with TRBJ2-5, with 10 bases aligning to TRBD2. The V and J ends lost 3 bases and 1 base, in that order; junction bases with no gene match: 2. Germline CDR1 is LNHNV and CDR2 is YYDKDF (reference sequence). The CDR3 runs to 15 residues. CDR3: CATSSRTSGQETQYF. Here the CDR3 DNA reads TGTGCCACCAGCAGCAGGACTAGCGGCCAAGAGACCCAGTACTTC.

J is TRBJ2-2 and V is TRBV11-2, with 9 positions matching TRBD2. V trimming: 5 bases; J trimming: 6 bases; junction bases outside the gene matches: 4. This CDR3 comprises 14 residues. Looked up from germline, CDR1 is SGHAT and CDR2 is FQNNGV. CDR3 protein: CASSVSGSAGELFF. In DNA, the CDR3 is TGTGCCAGCAGCGTTAGCGGGAGCGCCGGGGAGCTGTTTTTT.

This clone was seen more than once but under ten times. The chain combines TRBV7-9 with TRBJ2-2; no firm D call. Trimming removed 1 base from V and 1 base from J, with 4 bases in between. The CDR3 is 14 residues long. Germline-derived CDR1 and CDR2 are SEHNR and FQNEAQ (reference sequence). CDR3: CASSLDLNTGELFF. The CDR3 DNA reads TGTGCCAGCAGCTTAGATTTGAACACCGGGGAGCTGTTTTTT. Complete variable domain (other parts from reference TRBV7-9 and TRBJ2-2): DTGVSQNPRHKITKRGQNVTFRCDPISEHNRLYWYRQTLGQGPEFLTYFQNEAQLEKSRLLSDRFSAERPKGSFSTLEIQRTEQGDSAMYLCASSLDLNTGELFFGEGSRLTVL.

CDR3: CASSSSGGPGNEQFF. The CDR3 nucleotides read TGTGCCAGCAGCTCAAGCGGGGGGCCTGGGAATGAGCAGTTCTTC. The J gene is TRBJ2-1, the V gene TRBV13; 9 nucleotides match TRBD2. J lost 7 bases, V lost 4 bases, and 8 bases had no gene match. The CDR3 covers 15 residues. Germline V gives CDR1 PRHDT, CDR2 FYEKMQ (reference sequence). Looking up the rest from reference TRBV13 and TRBJ2-1 gives the full variable domain: AAGVIQSPRHLIKEKRETATLKCYPIPRHDTVYWYQQGPGQDPQFLISFYEKMQSDKGSIPDRFSAQQFSDYHSELNMSSLELGDSALYFCASSSSGGPGNEQFFGPGTRLTVL.

The chain joins TRBV11-2 to TRBJ2-7; TRBD1 might be the D (5 bases). CDR3 length equals 14 residues. V lost 1 base to trimming and J lost 5 bases, with 12 bases between them. From germline, CDR1 is SGHAT and CDR2 FQNNGV. The CDR3 region has the DNA TGTGCCAGCAGCTTAGCAGGGTTCGTCCACGAGCAGTACTTC. It yields the protein CASSLAGFVHEQYF.